Listed below are T cell receptor beta chains from one sample, sequenced in a study of human T cells and chemical hapten exposure. In TCRdb, the 5' RACE reads were re-called with MiXCR into one record per CDR3 protein. Among approximately 110,000 distinct CDR3 sequences listed, 19% were seen once. These receptors all come from a human donor in good health. The CDR3 runs from the conserved cysteine through the conserved F or W. A D gene is named only where the DNA matches it firmly. Not every row has a clone size; where given, it reads once, few, many or a size class.

size: NA
J: TRBJ2-3
V: TRBV28
D: NA
DNA: TGTGCCAGCAGTTTAGTGGTAGCATCAGATACGCAGTATTTT
CDR3: CASSLVVASDTQYF

size: NA
J: TRBJ1-2
V: TRBV19
D: NA
DNA: TGTGCCAGTAGTATCACGGCAACAACCTATGGCTACACCTTC
CDR3: CASSITATTYGYTF

size: once
J: TRBJ1-1
V: TRBV24-1
D: NA
DNA: TGTGCCACCAGTGATACGGGGGCTGAAGCTTTCTTT
CDR3: CATSDTGAEAFF

size: NA
J: TRBJ2-5
V: TRBV6-6
D: TRBD1
DNA: TGTGCCAGCAGCCCCTCCCCGGGACAGAAAGAGACCCAGTACTTC
CDR3: CASSPSPGQKETQYF

size: few
J: TRBJ1-1
V: TRBV28
D: TRBD1
DNA: TGTGCCAGCAGACTCAGGGGGCAAACTGAAGCTTTCTTT
CDR3: CASRLRGQTEAFF

size: NA
J: TRBJ1-4
V: TRBV5-4
D: NA
DNA: TGTGCCAGCAGTCGTGAACCGGAAGAAAAACTGTTTTTT
CDR3: CASSREPEEKLFF

size: few
J: TRBJ2-5
V: TRBV4-1
D: NA
DNA: TGCGCCAGCAGCCAAGTAGGATTTGGTTCGGCGGGAACCACAGAGACCCAGTACTTC
CDR3: CASSQVGFGSAGTTETQYF

size: NA
J: TRBJ1-2
V: TRBV28
D: TRBD1
DNA: TGTGCCAGCAGTTTACCAGGGGGCACTGGCTATGGCTACACCTTC
CDR3: CASSLPGGTGYGYTF

size: NA
J: TRBJ2-1
V: TRBV6-5
D: TRBD2
DNA: TGTGCCAGCAGTTATCAAGGACTAGGGTATGACGATGAGCAGTTCTTC
CDR3: CASSYQGLGYDDEQFF

size: few
J: TRBJ2-3
V: TRBV12-5
D: NA
DNA: TGTGCTAGTGCCGACACCGGGGTAGCACCAGATACGCAGTATTTT
CDR3: CASADTGVAPDTQYF

size: few
J: TRBJ2-6
V: TRBV6-2/TRBV6-3
D: TRBD1
DNA: TGTGCCGGGACAGACTCTGGGGCCAACGTCCTGACTTTC
CDR3: CAGTDSGANVLTF

size: NA
J: TRBJ1-1
V: TRBV6-5
D: NA
DNA: TGTGCCAGCACAACCTTGGACAAGCCTGAAGCTTTCTTT
CDR3: CASTTLDKPEAFF

size: NA
J: TRBJ2-1
V: TRBV19
D: TRBD2
DNA: TGTGCCAGCCAAAGGGGGACTAGCGGATACAATGAGCAGTTCTTC
CDR3: CASQRGTSGYNEQFF

size: NA
J: TRBJ1-3
V: TRBV9
D: TRBD1
DNA: TGTGCCAGCAGCCAGGGGGAGTCTGGAAACACCATATATTTT
CDR3: CASSQGESGNTIYF

size: NA
J: TRBJ2-3
V: TRBV6-6
D: NA
DNA: TGTGCCAGCAGCCCACCTAGCGCTAACACAGATACGCAGTATTTT
CDR3: CASSPPSANTDTQYF

size: NA
J: TRBJ2-3
V: TRBV29-1
D: TRBD1
DNA: TGCAGCGTTGCACAGGGGGATCCCACAGATACGCAGTATTTT
CDR3: CSVAQGDPTDTQYF

size: few
J: TRBJ2-5
V: TRBV10-3
D: NA
DNA: TGTGCCATCAGTGTTAAGGAGACCCAGTACTTC
CDR3: CAISVKETQYF

size: few
J: TRBJ1-2
V: TRBV7-6
D: NA
DNA: TGTGCCAGCAGCTTACTCTCCGGTCGTGGACATAACTATGGCTACACCTTC
CDR3: CASSLLSGRGHNYGYTF

size: NA
J: TRBJ2-1
V: TRBV20-1
D: TRBD2
DNA: TGCAGTGCTAGAGTCAAGACTAGCGGCTACAATGAGCAGTTCTTC
CDR3: CSARVKTSGYNEQFF

size: few
J: TRBJ2-2
V: TRBV10-1
D: NA
DNA: TGCGCCAGCAGTAAGGCTGCCTACACCGGGGAGCTGTTTTTT
CDR3: CASSKAAYTGELFF

size: NA
J: TRBJ1-2
V: TRBV20-1
D: TRBD1
DNA: TGCAGTGCTCGTGACACAGGGGCTAACTATGGCTACACCTTC
CDR3: CSARDTGANYGYTF

size: NA
J: TRBJ2-2
V: TRBV30
D: NA
DNA: TGTGCCTGTCCTCAGCGTATGAACACCGGGGAGCTGTTTTTT
CDR3: CACPQRMNTGELFF

size: few
J: TRBJ2-3
V: TRBV29-1
D: NA
DNA: TGCAGCGTTGAAGGCTCCATCTCCCCCCGGGGCACAGATACGCAGTATTTT
CDR3: CSVEGSISPRGTDTQYF

size: NA
J: TRBJ1-4
V: TRBV7-9
D: NA
DNA: TGTGCCAGCCGCCCCTCCCCCGGGGCCCTAACTAATGAAAAACTGTTTTTT
CDR3: CASRPSPGALTNEKLFF

size: few
J: TRBJ1-1
V: TRBV29-1
D: TRBD1
DNA: TGCAGCGTTGAAAGACAGGGGATGAACACTGAAGCTTTCTTT
CDR3: CSVERQGMNTEAFF

size: NA
J: TRBJ2-3
V: TRBV7-3
D: TRBD2
DNA: TGTGCCAGCAGCTCCCGTGGGGGGAGCGGGAGTGTCGAAGATACGCAGTATTTT
CDR3: CASSSRGGSGSVEDTQYF

size: few
J: TRBJ2-7
V: TRBV27
D: NA
DNA: TGTGCCAGCAGTTTAAAGGCACAGGGTCACGAGCAGTACTTC
CDR3: CASSLKAQGHEQYF

size: NA
J: TRBJ1-4
V: TRBV29-1
D: NA
DNA: TGCAGCGTTGACAATGAAAAACTGTTTTTT
CDR3: CSVDNEKLFF

size: NA
J: TRBJ2-3
V: TRBV3-1
D: TRBD1
DNA: TGTGCCAGCAGCGGACAGGGGGGCACAGATACGCAGTATTTT
CDR3: CASSGQGGTDTQYF

size: NA
J: TRBJ1-5
V: TRBV9
D: NA
DNA: TGTGCCAGCAGCGTAATGGGGGGCCAGCCCCAGCATTTT
CDR3: CASSVMGGQPQHF

size: NA
J: TRBJ2-3
V: TRBV29-1
D: NA
DNA: TGCAGCGTTGAACGGGGGAGCACAGATACGCAGTATTTT
CDR3: CSVERGSTDTQYF

size: NA
J: TRBJ1-5
V: TRBV5-6
D: TRBD1
DNA: TGTGCCAGCAGCCGGACAGGGGTTAGCAATCAGCCCCAGCATTTT
CDR3: CASSRTGVSNQPQHF

size: NA
J: TRBJ2-1
V: TRBV27
D: TRBD2
DNA: TGTGCCAGCAGGACTAGCGGGAATAGAAATGAGCAGTTCTTC
CDR3: CASRTSGNRNEQFF

size: few
J: TRBJ1-1
V: TRBV5-1
D: TRBD1
DNA: TGCGCCAGCAGCCTGGGACAGGGGGTCGGAGCTTTCTTT
CDR3: CASSLGQGVGAFF

size: NA
J: TRBJ2-3
V: TRBV9
D: NA
DNA: TGTGCCAGCAGCGCCGCCCTTAGCACAGATACGCAGTATTTT
CDR3: CASSAALSTDTQYF

size: NA
J: TRBJ2-3
V: TRBV27
D: TRBD2
DNA: TGTGCCAGTAATAGCGGGAGAGGCACAGATACGCAGTATTTT
CDR3: CASNSGRGTDTQYF

size: few
J: TRBJ1-5
V: TRBV19
D: NA
DNA: TGTGCCAGTAGAGGGGTGGACAGCAATCAGCCCCAGCATTTT
CDR3: CASRGVDSNQPQHF

size: few
J: TRBJ1-2
V: TRBV7-3
D: TRBD1
DNA: TGTGCCAGCAGCTTATACCCCCAGGCAGGGGGCAATGGCTACACCTTC
CDR3: CASSLYPQAGGNGYTF

size: few
J: TRBJ1-1
V: TRBV4-1
D: TRBD1
DNA: TGCGCCAGCAGGGACCAGGGGGGAGTCACTGAAGCTTTCTTT
CDR3: CASRDQGGVTEAFF

size: NA
J: TRBJ2-7
V: TRBV28
D: NA
DNA: TGTGCCAGCAGTTTTCCTCCCGAGGTAGGGGGAACCTACGAGCAGTACTTC
CDR3: CASSFPPEVGGTYEQYF

size: few
J: TRBJ1-2
V: TRBV18
D: NA
DNA: TGTGCCAGCTCACCTTCGGCCGCAGATGGCTACACCTTC
CDR3: CASSPSAADGYTF

size: NA
J: TRBJ2-3
V: TRBV2
D: NA
DNA: TGTGCCAGCAGTGAAAGCAGGGGCGCAAATACGCAGTATTTT
CDR3: CASSESRGANTQYF

size: few
J: TRBJ2-3
V: TRBV3-1
D: NA
DNA: TGTGCCAGCAGCCAAGCAAGCGGCCTTGGCACAGATACGCAGTATTTT
CDR3: CASSQASGLGTDTQYF

size: NA
J: TRBJ1-1
V: TRBV29-1
D: NA
DNA: TGCAGCGTTCGGACAAACCTGAACACTGAAGCTTTCTTT
CDR3: CSVRTNLNTEAFF

size: many
J: TRBJ1-3
V: TRBV6-1
D: NA
DNA: TGTGCCACCCGACGTCTTGGCGGAAACACCATATATTTT
CDR3: CATRRLGGNTIYF

size: many
J: TRBJ1-5
V: TRBV6-1
D: NA
DNA: TGTGCCAGCAGTCGGGACAGCAATCAGCCCCAGCATTTT
CDR3: CASSRDSNQPQHF

size: NA
J: TRBJ2-1
V: TRBV5-1
D: NA
DNA: TGCGCCAGCAGCTTCTTTATCGGGAATGAGCAGTTCTTC
CDR3: CASSFFIGNEQFF

size: NA
J: TRBJ2-7
V: TRBV2
D: NA
DNA: TGTGCCAGCAGCTTCTACGAGCAGTACTTC
CDR3: CASSFYEQYF

size: NA
J: TRBJ2-2
V: TRBV7-3
D: NA
DNA: TGTGCCAGCAGCTTAAATCCAGGCTCGAACACCGGGGAGCTGTTTTTT
CDR3: CASSLNPGSNTGELFF

size: NA
J: TRBJ2-2
V: TRBV19
D: TRBD1
DNA: TGTGCCAGTCACTTAACAGGGGGAAGCGGCACCGGGGAGCTGTTTTTT
CDR3: CASHLTGGSGTGELFF

size: few
J: TRBJ1-2
V: TRBV28
D: NA
DNA: TGTGCCAGCAGTCCGCCAGGAGCTAACTATGGCTACACCTTC
CDR3: CASSPPGANYGYTF

size: NA
J: TRBJ1-1
V: TRBV6-1
D: NA
DNA: TGTGCCAGCAGTGAGGTATTAAACACTGAAGCTTTCTTT
CDR3: CASSEVLNTEAFF

size: NA
J: TRBJ2-3
V: TRBV6-5
D: NA
DNA: TGTGCCAGCAGCCTACGAGGGACGGCACCAGATACGCAGTATTTT
CDR3: CASSLRGTAPDTQYF

size: few
J: TRBJ1-1
V: TRBV27
D: NA
DNA: TGTGCCAGCAGTTCACAGGGTAGGACTGAAGCTTTCTTT
CDR3: CASSSQGRTEAFF

size: NA
J: TRBJ2-5
V: TRBV2
D: NA
DNA: TGTGCCAGCAGTGGGGGGCGCTTTCGGGAGACCCAGTACTTC
CDR3: CASSGGRFRETQYF